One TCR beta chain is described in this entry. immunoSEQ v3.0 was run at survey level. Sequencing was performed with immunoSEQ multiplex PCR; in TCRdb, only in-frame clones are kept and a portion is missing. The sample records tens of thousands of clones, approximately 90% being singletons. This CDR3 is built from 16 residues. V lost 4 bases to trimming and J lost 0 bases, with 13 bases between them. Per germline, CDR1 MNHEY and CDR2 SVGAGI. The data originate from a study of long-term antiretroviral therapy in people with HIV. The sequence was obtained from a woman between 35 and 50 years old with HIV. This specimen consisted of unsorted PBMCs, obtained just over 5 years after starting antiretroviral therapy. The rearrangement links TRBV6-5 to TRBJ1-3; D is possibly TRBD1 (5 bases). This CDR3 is CASSWDGSLSGNTIYF. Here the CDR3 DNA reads TGTGCCAGCAGTTGGGACGGAAGCCTCTCTGGAAACACCATATATTTT.